This T cell receptor (beta chain) was identified during a study of early T cells in non-severe SARS-CoV-2 infection. As for the study in general: Sequenced bulk RNA came from whole blood that was unsorted, and chains were unpaired.

This clonotype was recorded many times. Its cognate antigen is unknown. Regarding the study as a whole: Using VDJdb, the matching emphasized anti-spike CD8 responses while missing private and CD4 specificities.

The TCR library protocol attached unique molecular identifiers to the individual cDNA molecules. TCRdb re-analysed the 5' RACE reads in MiXCR, keeping a single row per CDR3 protein. The table lists some 40,000 distinct CDR3 sequences, around 4% of them singletons, with approximately 11% in the top ten. This TCR was recovered from an adult who was a healthcare worker with PCR-confirmed SARS-CoV-2 infection or an uninfected control (not recorded which). Material: whole blood.

The CDR3 protein is CASSPMGPSGPKQFF. The DNA of the CDR3 is TGTGCCAGCAGTCCTATGGGGCCTAGCGGACCAAAGCAGTTCTTC. The rearrangement links TRBV27 to TRBJ2-1; 7 positions match TRBD2. Germline V CDR1 and CDR2: MNHEY, SMNVEV (reference sequence). The junction had 15 bases not matched to a gene; V was cut back by 5 bases and J by 11 bases. The length of the CDR3 is 15 residues.